This T cell receptor (beta chain) was observed in a study of shared clonotypes between healthy human individuals. Trimming shortened V by 0 bases and J by 0 bases, and 12 bases separated the two germline ends. The CDR3 sequence is 16 residues long. The method was immunoSEQ multiplex PCR; TCRdb's version includes in-frame clones alone and lacks a portion of them. The sample contains 950,000 to 1,200,000 clones, 77% of which appear only once. The clonotype was recovered from a man aged 18 to 35 in good health. Some clones in this sample may be carry-over from other donors' samples. Sequences were obtained from memory CD4+ T cells from PBMCs. Subset indicated: CD45RA-negative fraction. This sequence joins TRBV23-1 and TRBJ2-7; D remains ambiguous. TRBV23-1 is labeled an ORF, and its function is uncertain. Here the CDR3 DNA reads TGCGCCAGCAGTCAATCGGAAGGGTGGGCCTCCTACGAGCAGTACTTC. This encodes CASSQSEGWASYEQYF.